Sequencing of this T cell receptor beta chain was carried out in a study of T cells after yellow fever vaccination (dated by TCRdb to between 2018 and 2020). Turning to the overall study: The SMART-Seq v4 Ultra Low Input RNA kit was used to prepare libraries from fractions with low cell numbers. To follow T-cell clones before and after primary and booster YFV17D yellow fever vaccination, bulk TCR alpha and beta repertoires were sequenced over time. Two healthy male donors, one aged 18 to 30 and one aged 30 to 40 years, made up the cohort. Blood was drawn at multiple timepoints before and after primary and secondary immunization, with bulk PBMC replicates and cell subsets isolated.

Inclusive of the bounding cysteine and phenylalanine, the CDR3 is 15 residues long. Only the CDR3 DNA stays, 45 bases, in frame from base 1. V is pruned by 2 bases and J by 4 bases, leaving 4 bases of the junction without a gene match. In the germline V gene, CDR1 corresponds to SNHLY and CDR2 to FYNNEI. This sample was sequenced with an Illumina NovaSeq 6000. TCR cDNA was synthesized by 5'RACE template switching, through which a universal primer site and unique molecular identifiers were introduced. Priming for cDNA synthesis came from both the TCR alpha and TCR beta constant segments. Libraries were amplified in two PCR steps, with sample barcodes and sequencing adapters added in the second step. Sequencing of the libraries was done on either Illumina HiSeq 2500 (2x100 bp) or NovaSeq (2x150 bp). Per the original workflow: MIGEC was used to demultiplex reads and collapse the reads into UMI consensus sequences, and MiXCR was used for V(D)J alignment. Vaccine-responding clonotypes were defined with edgeR using replicate PBMC samples, requiring FDR below 0.01 and a log2 fold change above 5 up to day 15. CD4 or CD8 identity was assigned to each bulk clonotype according to whether the clonotype was present at higher abundance in the sequenced CD4 repertoire or the sequenced CD8 repertoire. Using fastp trimming at Q25 and MiXCR clonotype assembly, TCRdb reanalyzed the public sequencing data and kept in-frame beta chains. Rows merge per CDR3 protein into single entries with the most common DNA and genes. In this record, the V and J calls reflect TCRdb's handling and not the investigators' own analysis. This sample lists 300,000 or so distinct CDR3 sequences; 7.5% to 9% were detected once. The top ten clonotypes cover approximately 3.3% of the sample.

This clonotype was counted a few times. The antigen this receptor binds is unknown. The input lacks base qualities; no much larger clone sits a single base away. What the authors observed across the whole study: Only a couple of donors were included in the study, so the extent to which the findings can be generalized is limited. Compared with the primary T-cell response, the secondary T-cell response was weaker but faster, peaking on day 5 rather than day 15. Because abundant contaminating clonotypes from the bulk population could be contained in FACS-sorted repertoires, computational filtering was required. A small fraction of clonotypes appeared in both the CD4 and CD8 compartments, likely as a result of convergent recombination. Most clones expanded after primary vaccination (roughly 96% of CD4 and about 85% of CD8) were re-detected after the booster, suggesting that broad memory maintenance occurred.

The intended sense of this specimen's treatment or condition label: live attenuated yellow fever vaccine strain. PBMCs were isolated from peripheral blood using a standard Ficoll-Paque protocol. CD4 and CD8 T-cell fractions were isolated with Dynabeads CD4 and CD8 positive selection kits. TriZol was used to extract RNA from bulk PBMCs, from CD4 and CD8 fractions, and from dextramer-positive and dextramer-negative fractions. This TCR was recovered from a man between 18 and 29 years old who received the YFV17D yellow fever vaccine. Specimen: CD4+ T cells sorted from PBMCs, collected 5 days after the yellow fever booster vaccination. The V gene is TRBV2 and the J gene is TRBJ2-7, and TRBD2 matches 11 of the central bases. The DNA is TGTGCCAGCAGTGAACTGAGACTAGCGGGGTACGAGCAGTACTTC. It codes for CASSELRLAGYEQYF.